This T cell receptor beta chain was documented in a study of blood T cell repertoires in COVID-19. CDR1 and CDR2 (germline): SQVTM, ANQGSEA. The CDR3 is made up of 13 amino acids. Losses at the gene ends were 4 bases for V and 9 bases for J; bases not matched to a gene: 7. Libraries were prepared by immunoSEQ multiplex PCR; TCRdb keeps only in-frame clonotypes and omits some of them. The sample lists about 40,000 clones, about 79% occurring once. V and J are TRBV29-1 and TRBJ2-1, with TRBD2 matching 9 bases. Specimen: peripheral blood. The sequence was collected from a woman aged 55-70 years with acute or convalescent COVID-19. The CDR3 nucleotides are TGCAGCGTTGGCGGGAGGGCCGTGAGTGAGCAGTTCTTC. Translation: CSVGGRAVSEQFF.